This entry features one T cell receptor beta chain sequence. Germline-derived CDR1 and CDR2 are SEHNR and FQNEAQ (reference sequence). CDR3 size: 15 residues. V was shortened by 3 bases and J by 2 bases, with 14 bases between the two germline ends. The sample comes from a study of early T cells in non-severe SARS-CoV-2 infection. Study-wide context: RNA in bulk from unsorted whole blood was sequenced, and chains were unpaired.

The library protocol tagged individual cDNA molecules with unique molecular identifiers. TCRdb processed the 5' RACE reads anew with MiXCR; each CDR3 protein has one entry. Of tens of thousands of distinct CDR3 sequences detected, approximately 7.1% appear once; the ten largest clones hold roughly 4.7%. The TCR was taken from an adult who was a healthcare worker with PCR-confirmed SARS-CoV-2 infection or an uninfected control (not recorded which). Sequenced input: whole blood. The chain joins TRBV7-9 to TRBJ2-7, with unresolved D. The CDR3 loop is CASSLAATNPYEQYF. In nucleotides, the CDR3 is TGTGCCAGCAGCTTGGCCGCGACAAACCCCTACGAGCAGTACTTC.